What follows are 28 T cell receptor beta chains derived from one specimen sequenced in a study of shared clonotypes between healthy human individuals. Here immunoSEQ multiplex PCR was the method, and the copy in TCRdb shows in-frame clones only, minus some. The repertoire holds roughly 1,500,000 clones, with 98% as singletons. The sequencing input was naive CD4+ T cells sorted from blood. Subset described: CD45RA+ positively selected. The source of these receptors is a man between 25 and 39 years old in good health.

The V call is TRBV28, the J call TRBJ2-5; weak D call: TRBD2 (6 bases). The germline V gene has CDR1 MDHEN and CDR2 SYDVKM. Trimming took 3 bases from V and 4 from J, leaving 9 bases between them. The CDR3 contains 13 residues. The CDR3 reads CASSFRLVETQYF. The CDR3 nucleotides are TGTGCCAGCAGTTTTAGACTAGTAGAGACCCAGTACTTC.

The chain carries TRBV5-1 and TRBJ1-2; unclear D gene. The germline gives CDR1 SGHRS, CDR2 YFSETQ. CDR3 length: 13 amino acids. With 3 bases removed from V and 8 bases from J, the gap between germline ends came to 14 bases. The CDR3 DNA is TGCGCCAGCAGCTGGGGATTAGAGATGGGCTACACCTTC. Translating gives CASSWGLEMGYTF.

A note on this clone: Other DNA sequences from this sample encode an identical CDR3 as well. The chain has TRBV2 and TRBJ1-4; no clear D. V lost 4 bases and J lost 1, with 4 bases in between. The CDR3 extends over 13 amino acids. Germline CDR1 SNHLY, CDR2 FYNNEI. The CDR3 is CASSGGTNEKLFF. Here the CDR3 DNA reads TGTGCCAGCAGTGGGGGAACTAATGAAAAACTGTTTTTT.

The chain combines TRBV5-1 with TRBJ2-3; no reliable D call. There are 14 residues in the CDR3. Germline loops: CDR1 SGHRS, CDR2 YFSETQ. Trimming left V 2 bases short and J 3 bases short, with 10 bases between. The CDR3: CASSFWDSTDTQYF. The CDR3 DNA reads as TGCGCCAGCAGCTTTTGGGATTCTACAGATACGCAGTATTTT.

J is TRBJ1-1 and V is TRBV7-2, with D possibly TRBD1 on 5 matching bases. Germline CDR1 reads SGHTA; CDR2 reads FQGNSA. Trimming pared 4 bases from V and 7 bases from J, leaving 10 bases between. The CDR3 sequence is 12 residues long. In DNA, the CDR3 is TGTGCCAGCAGCTCGGGACCCAGTGAAGCTTTCTTT. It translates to CASSSGPSEAFF.

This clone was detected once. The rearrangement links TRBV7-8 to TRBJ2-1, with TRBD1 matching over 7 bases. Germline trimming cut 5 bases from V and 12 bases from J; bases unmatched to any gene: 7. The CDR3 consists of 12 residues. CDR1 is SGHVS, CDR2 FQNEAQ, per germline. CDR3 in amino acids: CASSQNRGRQFF. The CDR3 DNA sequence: TGTGCCAGCAGCCAAAACAGGGGAAGGCAGTTCTTC.

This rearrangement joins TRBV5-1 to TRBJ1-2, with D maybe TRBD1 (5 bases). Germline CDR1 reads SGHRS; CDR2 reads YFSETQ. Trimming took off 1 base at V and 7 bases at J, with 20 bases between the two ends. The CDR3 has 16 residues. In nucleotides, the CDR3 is TGCGCCAGCAGCTTGTTCGCTGGGACCGGGTCCGGTGGCTACACCTTC. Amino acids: CASSLFAGTGSGGYTF.

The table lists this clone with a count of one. The DNA for the CDR3 is TGCGCCAGCAGTATACAGGGGACGAACACTGAAGCTTTCTTT. Amino acid sequence: CASSIQGTNTEAFF. The chain combines TRBV5-1 with TRBJ1-1, with TRBD1 matching over 7 bases. Per the germline V gene, CDR1 is SGHRS and CDR2 is YFSETQ. The V gene end was trimmed by 5 bases and the J gene end by 1 base; junction bases not matched to a gene: 5. The CDR3 loop spans 14 amino acids.

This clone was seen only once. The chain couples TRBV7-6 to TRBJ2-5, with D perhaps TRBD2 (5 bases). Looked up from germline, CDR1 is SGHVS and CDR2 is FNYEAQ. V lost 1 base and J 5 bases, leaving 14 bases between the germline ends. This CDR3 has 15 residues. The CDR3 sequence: CASSLGGRRSETQYF. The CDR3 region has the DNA TGTGCCAGCAGCTTAGGAGGGCGACGATCGGAGACCCAGTACTTC.

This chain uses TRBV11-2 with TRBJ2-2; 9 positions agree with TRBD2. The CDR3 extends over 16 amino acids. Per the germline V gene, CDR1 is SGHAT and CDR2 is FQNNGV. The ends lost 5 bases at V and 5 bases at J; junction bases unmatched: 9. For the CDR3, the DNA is TGTGCCAGCAGCCCTTTGAGCGGGAGGAATACCGGGGAGCTGTTTTTT. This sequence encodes CASSPLSGRNTGELFF.

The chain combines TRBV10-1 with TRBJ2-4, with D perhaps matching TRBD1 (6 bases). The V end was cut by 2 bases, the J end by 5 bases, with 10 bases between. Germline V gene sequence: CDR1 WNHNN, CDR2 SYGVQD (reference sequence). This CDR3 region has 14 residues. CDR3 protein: CASSEMGAENIQYF. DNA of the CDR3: TGCGCCAGCAGTGAGATGGGGGCAGAAAACATTCAGTACTTC.

As DNA, the CDR3 is TGTGCCAGCAGTTACCTACAGGACTTACGCACAGATACGCAGTATTTT. Its protein is CASSYLQDLRTDTQYF. The chain couples TRBV6-5 to TRBJ2-3; D possibly matches TRBD1 or TRBD2 (5 bases each). Germline V CDR1 and CDR2: MNHEY, SVGAGI. V lost 2 bases and J lost 1, with 13 bases in between. The CDR3 is 16 amino acids.

The CDR3 loop is CASSASGQNNEQFF. CDR3 DNA: TGTGCCAGCAGCGCTAGCGGCCAAAACAATGAGCAGTTCTTC. V and J are TRBV7-3 and TRBJ2-1; the match to TRBD2 covers 7 bases. With 5 bases clipped from V and 5 bases from J, the junction kept 6 bases outside the gene matches. Germline values: CDR1 SGHTA, CDR2 FQGTGA. The CDR3 runs to 14 residues. Complete variable domain (other parts from reference TRBV7-3 and TRBJ2-1): GAGVSQTPSNKVTEKGKYVELRCDPISGHTALYWYRQSLGQGPEFLIYFQGTGAADDSGLPNDRFFAVRPEGSVSTLKIQRTERGDSAVYLCASSASGQNNEQFFGPGTRLTVL.

The CDR3 protein is CASSVRTQGADTQYF. The CDR3 DNA reads TGCGCCAGCAGCGTGCGGACCCAGGGTGCAGATACGCAGTATTTT. The V call is TRBV4-1, the J call TRBJ2-3; the D gene is possibly TRBD1 (5 bases). V was shortened by 5 bases and J by 4 bases, with 16 bases between the two germline ends. Germline assignment: CDR1 MGHRA and CDR2 YSYEKL. The CDR3 is made up of 15 amino acids.

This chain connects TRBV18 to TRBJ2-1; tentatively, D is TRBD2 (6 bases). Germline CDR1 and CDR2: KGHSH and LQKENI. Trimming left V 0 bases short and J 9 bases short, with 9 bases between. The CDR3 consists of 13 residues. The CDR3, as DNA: TGTGCCAGCTCACCACCGACGGGAGCTGAGCAGTTCTTC. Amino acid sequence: CASSPPTGAEQFF. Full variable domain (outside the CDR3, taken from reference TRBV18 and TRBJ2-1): NAGVMQNPRHLVRRRGQEARLRCSPMKGHSHVYWYRQLPEEGLKFMVYLQKENIIDESGMPKERFSAEFPKEGPSILRIQQVVRGDSAAYFCASSPPTGAEQFFGPGTRLTVL.

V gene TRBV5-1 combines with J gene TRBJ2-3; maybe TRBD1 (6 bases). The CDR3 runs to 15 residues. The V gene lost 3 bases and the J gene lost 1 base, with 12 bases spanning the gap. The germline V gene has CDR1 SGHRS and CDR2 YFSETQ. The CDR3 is CASSWRAGGTDTQYF. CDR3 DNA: TGCGCCAGCAGCTGGAGAGCAGGGGGCACAGATACGCAGTATTTT.

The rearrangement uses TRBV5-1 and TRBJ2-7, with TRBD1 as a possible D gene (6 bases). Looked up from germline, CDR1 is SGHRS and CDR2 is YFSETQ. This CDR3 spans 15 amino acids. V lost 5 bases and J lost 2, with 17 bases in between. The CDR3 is CASSTTGTPTYEQYF. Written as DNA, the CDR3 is TGCGCCAGCAGTACCACCGGGACACCCACCTACGAGCAGTACTTC.

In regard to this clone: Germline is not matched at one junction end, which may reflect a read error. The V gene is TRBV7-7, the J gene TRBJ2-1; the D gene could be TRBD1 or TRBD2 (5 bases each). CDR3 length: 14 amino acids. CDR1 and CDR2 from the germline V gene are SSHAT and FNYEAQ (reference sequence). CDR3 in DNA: TGTGCTAGCAGCCAAGGGTTAGCGAGGGGTGAGCAGTTCTTC. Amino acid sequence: CASSQGLARGEQFF.

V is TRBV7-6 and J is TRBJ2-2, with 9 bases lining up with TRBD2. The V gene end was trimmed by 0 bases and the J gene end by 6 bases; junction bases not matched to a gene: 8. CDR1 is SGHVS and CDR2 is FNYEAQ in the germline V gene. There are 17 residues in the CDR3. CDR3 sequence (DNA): TGTGCCAGCAGCTTAGCTCCTAGCGGGAAATCTGCCGGGGAGCTGTTTTTT. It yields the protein CASSLAPSGKSAGELFF.

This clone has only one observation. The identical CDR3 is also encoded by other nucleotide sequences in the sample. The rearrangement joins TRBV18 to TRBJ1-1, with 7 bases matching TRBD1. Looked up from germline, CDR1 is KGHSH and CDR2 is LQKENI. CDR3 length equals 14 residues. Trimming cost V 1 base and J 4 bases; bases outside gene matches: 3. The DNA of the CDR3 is TGTGCCAGCTCACCACAGGGGGCGGTCACTGAAGCTTTCTTT. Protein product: CASSPQGAVTEAFF.

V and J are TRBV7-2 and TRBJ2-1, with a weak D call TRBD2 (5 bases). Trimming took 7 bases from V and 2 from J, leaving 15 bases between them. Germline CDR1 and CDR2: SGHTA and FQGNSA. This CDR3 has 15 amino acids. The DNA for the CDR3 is TGTGCCAGCACCACATCTAGCTACCCCTACAATGAGCAGTTCTTC. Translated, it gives CASTTSSYPYNEQFF.

CDR3 sequence reads: CASSKQGCGYTF. The CDR3 bases are TGTGCCAGCAGCAAACAGGGGTGTGGCTACACCTTC. The chain links TRBV21-1 to TRBJ1-2; the table's D call, TRBD1, was not checked against the DNA. TRBV21-1 is annotated as a pseudogene. The CDR3 length is 12 residues.

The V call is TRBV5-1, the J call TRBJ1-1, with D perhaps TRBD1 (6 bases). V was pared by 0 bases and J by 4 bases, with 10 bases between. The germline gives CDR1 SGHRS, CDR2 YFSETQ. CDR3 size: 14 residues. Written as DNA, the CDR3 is TGCGCCAGCAGCTTGGACAGGGTTGGCACTGAAGCTTTCTTT. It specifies CASSLDRVGTEAFF. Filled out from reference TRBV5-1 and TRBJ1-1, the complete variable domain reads KAGVTQTPRYLIKTRGQQVTLSCSPISGHRSVSWYQQTPGQGLQFLFEYFSETQRNKGNFPGRFSGRQFSNSRSEMNVSTLELGDSALYLCASSLDRVGTEAFFGQGTRLTVV.

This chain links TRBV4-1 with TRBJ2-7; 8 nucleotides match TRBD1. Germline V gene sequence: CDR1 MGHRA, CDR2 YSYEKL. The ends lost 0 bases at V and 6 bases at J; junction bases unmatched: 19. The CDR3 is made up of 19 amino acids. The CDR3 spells CASSQDNGPGGRGHSEQYF. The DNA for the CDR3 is TGCGCCAGCAGCCAAGATAACGGGCCAGGGGGCCGCGGGCACAGCGAGCAGTACTTC.

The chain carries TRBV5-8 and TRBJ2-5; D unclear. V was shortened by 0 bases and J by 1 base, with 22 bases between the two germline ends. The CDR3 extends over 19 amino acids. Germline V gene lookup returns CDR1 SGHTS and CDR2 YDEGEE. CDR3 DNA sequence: TGTGCCAGCAGCTTGGCCAAGGCGGCAGCCACATCAGTCCAAGAGACCCAGTACTTC. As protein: CASSLAKAAATSVQETQYF.

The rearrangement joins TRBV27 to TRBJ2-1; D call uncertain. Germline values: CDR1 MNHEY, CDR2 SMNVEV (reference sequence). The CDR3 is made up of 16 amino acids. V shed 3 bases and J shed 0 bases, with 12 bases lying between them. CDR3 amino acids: CASSFLGPSSYNEQFF. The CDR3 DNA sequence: TGTGCCAGCAGTTTCCTTGGTCCTAGCTCCTACAATGAGCAGTTCTTC.

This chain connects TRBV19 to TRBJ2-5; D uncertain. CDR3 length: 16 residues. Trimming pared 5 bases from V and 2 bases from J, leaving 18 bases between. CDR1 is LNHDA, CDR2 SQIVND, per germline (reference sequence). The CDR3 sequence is CASSLTSWALQETQYF. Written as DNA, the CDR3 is TGTGCCAGTAGTCTAACGAGCTGGGCACTGCAAGAGACCCAGTACTTC.

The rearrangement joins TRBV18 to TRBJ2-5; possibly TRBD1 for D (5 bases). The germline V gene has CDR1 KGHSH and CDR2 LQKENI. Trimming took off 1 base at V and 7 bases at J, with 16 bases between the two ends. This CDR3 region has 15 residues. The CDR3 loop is CASSPLLGVEGTQYF. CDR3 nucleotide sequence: TGTGCCAGCTCACCACTTTTAGGGGTTGAAGGGACCCAGTACTTC.